The 26 T cell receptor beta chains below come from one sample, sequenced in a study of T cell responses to AZD1222 COVID-19 vaccine. The data were produced by immunoSEQ multiplex PCR, yet TCRdb's version contains in-frame clones alone and is incomplete. The table shows approximately 81,000 clones, with around 90% occurring only once. The sequenced sample was peripheral blood, obtained on day 0 of MenACWY control vaccination. These receptors were taken from an adult in good health.

This chain joins TRBV3-1 (or the pseudogene TRBV3-2) and TRBJ1-5, with D perhaps matching TRBD1 (5 bases). CDR1 LGHDT and CDR2 YNNKEL come from the germline V gene (reference sequence). The CDR3 totals 13 residues. V gave up 1 base and J gave up 4 bases, with 5 bases separating them. In DNA, the CDR3 is TGTGCCAGCAGCCAAGGACAGAATCAGCCCCAGCATTTT. It translates to CASSQGQNQPQHF.

The rearrangement links TRBV12-3 or TRBV12-4 to TRBJ1-1, with D unresolved. This CDR3 has 13 amino acids. V was cut by 6 bases and J by 1 base, with 9 bases left in between. CDR3 protein: CASRVAENTEAFF. The CDR3, as DNA: TGTGCCAGCAGGGTGGCGGAGAACACTGAAGCTTTCTTT.

This rearrangement joins TRBV2 to TRBJ1-6; no definite D call. The CDR3 loop spans 15 amino acids. Germline V gene sequence: CDR1 SNHLY, CDR2 FYNNEI. Trimming shortened V by 2 bases and J by 10 bases, and 15 bases separated the two germline ends. CDR3 nucleotide sequence: TGTGCCAGCAGTGAATCGGGCCCCCCAGGATCACCCCTCCACTTT. Translated, it gives CASSESGPPGSPLHF.

This chain connects TRBV12-5 to TRBJ2-2, with D perhaps TRBD1 or TRBD2 (5 bases each). The CDR3 contains 12 residues. Trimming cost V 9 bases and J 6 bases, with 11 bases left between them. Germline V gives CDR1 LGHNT, CDR2 FRNRAP. This chain's CDR3 is CARLGDPGELFF. Here the CDR3 DNA reads TGTGCTAGACTAGGGGACCCCGGGGAGCTGTTTTTT.

As to this clone: A read error may produce the germline difference seen at one junction end. The gene calls are TRBV4-3 and TRBJ2-7; a weak D match, TRBD2 (5 bases). The CDR3 is 14 amino acids. Germline V gene lookup returns CDR1 LGHNA and CDR2 YSLEER. In DNA form, the CDR3 reads TGCGCCAGCAGCCAAGAGGCATCGAGGACTGACGTACACTTC. The encoded protein is CASSQEASRTDVHF.

The chain is built from TRBV7-2 and TRBJ2-1; 16 bases map to TRBD2. Germline V lookup: CDR1 SGHTA, CDR2 FQGNSA. CDR3 length: 19 residues. V was pared by 1 base and J by 9 bases, with 12 bases of the junction left unmatched. CDR3 DNA sequence: TGTGCCAGCAGCTTAGGGGGACTAGCGGGAGGGTTTTCTGGTCGTGAGCAGTTCTTC. This translates into CASSLGGLAGGFSGREQFF. Based on the CDR3 plus reference TRBV7-2 and TRBJ2-1, the full variable domain is GAGVSQSPSNKVTEKGKDVELRCDPISGHTALYWYRQSLGQGLEFLIYFQGNSAPDKSGLPSDRFSAERTGGSVSTLTIQRTQQEDSAVYLCASSLGGLAGGFSGREQFFGPGTRLTVL.

V and J are TRBV5-1 and TRBJ2-1, with 8 bases identical to TRBD2. This CDR3 has 14 amino acids. Germline V gene data show CDR1 as SGHRS and CDR2 as YFSETQ. Trimming cost V 3 bases and J 6 bases; bases outside gene matches: 5. The CDR3 loop is CASSYTTSGNEQFF. CDR3 nucleotides: TGCGCCAGCAGCTATACTACTAGCGGCAATGAGCAGTTCTTC.

This clone was seen once. This chain links TRBV28 with TRBJ1-5, with D uncertain. The CDR3 is 15 residues long. The V gene's germline CDR1 is MDHEN and CDR2 SYDVKM. The V and J ends lost 3 bases and 2 bases respectively, with 11 bases between them. The CDR3 loop is CASSFPLGGNQPQHF. The CDR3 DNA reads as TGTGCCAGCAGTTTTCCCCTAGGCGGCAATCAGCCCCAGCATTTT.

CDR3 region: CASSPFGGSVTGELFF. The CDR3 bases are TGTGCCAGCAGCCCTTTTGGTGGGTCGGTCACCGGGGAGCTGTTTTTT. The chain combines TRBV13 with TRBJ2-2, with D uncertain. The V and J ends lost 5 bases and 4 bases respectively, with 17 bases between them. The CDR3 loop spans 16 amino acids. Germline CDR1 reads PRHDT; CDR2 reads FYEKMQ (reference sequence).

The chain uses TRBV4-1 and TRBJ1-6; 8 bases agree with TRBD1. The CDR3 contains 17 residues. Germline V CDR1 and CDR2: MGHRA, YSYEKL. Trimming at V came to 0 bases and at J to 7 bases, leaving 8 bases not matched to a gene. The CDR3 sequence is CASSQDLGQGVNSPLHF. The CDR3 nucleotides read TGCGCCAGCAGCCAAGATCTAGGACAGGGAGTAAATTCACCCCTCCACTTT.

This sequence joins TRBV7-2 and TRBJ1-6; TRBD1 matches 9 bases. CDR3 length equals 15 residues. Losses at the gene ends were 1 base for V and 7 bases for J; bases not matched to a gene: 2. CDR1 and CDR2 (germline): SGHTA, FQGNSA. In DNA form, the CDR3 reads TGTGCCAGCAGCTTAGTCGGACAGGGGAATTCACCCCTCCACTTT. It translates to CASSLVGQGNSPLHF. The full variable domain, rest sourced from reference TRBV7-2 and TRBJ1-6, is GAGVSQSPSNKVTEKGKDVELRCDPISGHTALYWYRQSLGQGLEFLIYFQGNSAPDKSGLPSDRFSAERTGGSVSTLTIQRTQQEDSAVYLCASSLVGQGNSPLHFGNGTRLTVT.

The V call is TRBV7-9, the J call TRBJ2-3; D is unresolved. V lost 3 bases and J lost 6, with 10 bases in between. The CDR3 is 13 amino acids. The germline gives CDR1 SEHNR, CDR2 FQNEAQ (reference sequence). CDR3: CASSFLVVDTQYF. CDR3 coding DNA: TGTGCCAGCAGCTTCCTCGTGGTGGATACGCAGTATTTT.

The chain is built from TRBV7-8 and TRBJ1-6; D unresolved. The germline V gene has CDR1 SGHVS and CDR2 FQNEAQ. The ends were cut back, 5 bases at V and 6 bases at J, with 14 bases in the middle. The CDR3 loop spans 15 amino acids. The CDR3: CASSKERAGNSPLHF. The CDR3 DNA reads TGTGCCAGCAGCAAGGAGCGGGCAGGTAATTCACCCCTCCACTTT.

J is TRBJ2-1 and V is TRBV4-2; D is uncertain. Germline values: CDR1 LGHNA, CDR2 YNFKEQ. CDR3 length: 12 amino acids. The CDR3 nucleotides read TGTTCAGCGCCCTTTTCCTACAATGAGCAGTTCTTC. It encodes CSAPFSYNEQFF.

The chain carries TRBV5-1 and TRBJ2-3; the D is unclear. CDR3 length: 17 amino acids. V was trimmed by 4 bases and J by 2 bases, leaving 20 bases between them. Germline V lookup: CDR1 SGHRS, CDR2 YFSETQ. CDR3 sequence (DNA): TGCGCCAGCAGCCCGCCTATGCCGCGGCGTCCCACAGATACGCAGTATTTT. It translates to CASSPPMPRRPTDTQYF.

The chain employs TRBV5-5 and TRBJ2-3; D uncertain. Trimming stripped 0 bases from V and 2 bases from J, with 4 bases between. The germline V gene encodes CDR1 SGHKS and CDR2 YYEKEE (reference sequence). The CDR3 has 13 residues. The CDR3 DNA follows: TGTGCCAGCAGCTTGGGGGACACAGATACGCAGTATTTT. This translates into CASSLGDTDTQYF.

The J gene is TRBJ2-7, the V gene TRBV2; 7 bases agree with TRBD2. Per the germline V gene, CDR1 is SNHLY and CDR2 is FYNNEI. J gave up 4 bases and V 2 bases, and 11 bases lay outside the gene matches. This CDR3 is built from 16 residues. The CDR3 sequence is CASSEFLAAKPYEQYF. In DNA form, the CDR3 reads TGTGCCAGCAGTGAATTTCTAGCGGCGAAACCGTACGAGCAGTACTTC.

The V and J genes are TRBV7-3 and TRBJ1-5; D not resolved. Germline V gene data show CDR1 as SGHTA and CDR2 as FQGTGA. V lost 2 bases and J lost 5, with 7 bases in between. The CDR3 spans 13 residues. The DNA of the CDR3 is TGTGCCAGCAGCTTAGGCAGAGATCAGCCCCAGCATTTT. This gives the protein CASSLGRDQPQHF.

The chain employs TRBV5-4 and TRBJ1-1; no definite D call. CDR1 and CDR2 (germline): SGHNT, YYREEE (reference sequence). The CDR3 is 15 amino acids. V was cut by 2 bases and J by 1 base, with 12 bases left in between. CDR3 in amino acids: CASSFSFGGNTEAFF. The CDR3 bases are TGTGCCAGCAGCTTTTCCTTTGGCGGGAACACTGAAGCTTTCTTT.

This chain links TRBV5-1 with TRBJ1-1; D is undetermined. CDR1 is SGHRS and CDR2 is YFSETQ in the germline V gene. Trimming stripped 0 bases from V and 1 base from J, with 7 bases between. The CDR3 spans 14 residues. CDR3 sequence (DNA): TGCGCCAGCAGCTTGGCCTCCCAGAACACTGAAGCTTTCTTT. It codes for CASSLASQNTEAFF.

This clone showed up just once. The chain is built from TRBV6-6 and TRBJ2-2; D gene ambiguous. The ends were cut back, 8 bases at V and 6 bases at J, with 7 bases in the middle. Germline CDR1 reads MNHNY; CDR2 reads SVGAGI (reference sequence). CDR3 size: 11 residues. The CDR3 DNA is TGTGCCAGCGGCATTTCCGGGGAGCTGTTTTTT. Its protein is CASGISGELFF.

V is TRBV30 and J is TRBJ2-7; D remains ambiguous. V lost 3 bases to trimming and J lost 6 bases, with 15 bases between them. Germline CDR1 is GTSNPN and CDR2 is SVGIG (reference sequence). This CDR3 spans 13 amino acids. The CDR3 nucleotides read TGTGCCTGGAGCGGCCTATTTAGATCCGAGCAGTACTTC. Its protein product is CAWSGLFRSEQYF.

The genes are TRBV30 and TRBJ1-6; no firm D call. V was shortened by 3 bases and J by 13 bases, with 13 bases between the two germline ends. In germline, CDR1 is GTSNPN, CDR2 SVGIG (reference sequence). CDR3 length: 12 amino acids. The CDR3 loop is CAWSTSGPPLHF. In nucleotides, the CDR3 is TGTGCCTGGAGCACCAGCGGGCCCCCCCTCCACTTT.

The chain uses TRBV28 and TRBJ2-7; 8 nucleotides line up with TRBD2. CDR3 size: 13 residues. CDR1 is MDHEN, CDR2 SYDVKM, per germline. Unmatched junction bases numbered 3, after V lost 6 bases and J lost 2 bases. The CDR3: CASSTSGPYEQYF. DNA for the CDR3: TGTGCCAGCAGCACTAGCGGCCCCTACGAGCAGTACTTC.

V and J are TRBV27 and TRBJ1-1, with TRBD1 matching 11 bases. This CDR3 spans 16 amino acids. J lost 5 bases, V lost 3 bases, and 8 bases had no gene match. CDR1 is MNHEY, CDR2 SMNVEV, per germline (reference sequence). The CDR3 DNA reads as TGTGCCAGCAGTTTTATGGGACAGGGGGTTGGGACTGAAGCTTTCTTT. This sequence encodes CASSFMGQGVGTEAFF.

This clone has more than one count but fewer than ten. The J gene is TRBJ2-1, the V gene TRBV7-9, with TRBD1 matching over 8 bases. Germline assignment: CDR1 SEHNR and CDR2 FQNEAQ (reference sequence). The J segment lost 4 bases and the V segment lost 5 bases, leaving 4 bases of the junction unmatched. The CDR3 has 14 residues. In nucleotides, the CDR3 is TGTGCCAGCAGCCTCGACAGGGGATACAATGAGCAGTTCTTC. It yields the protein CASSLDRGYNEQFF.